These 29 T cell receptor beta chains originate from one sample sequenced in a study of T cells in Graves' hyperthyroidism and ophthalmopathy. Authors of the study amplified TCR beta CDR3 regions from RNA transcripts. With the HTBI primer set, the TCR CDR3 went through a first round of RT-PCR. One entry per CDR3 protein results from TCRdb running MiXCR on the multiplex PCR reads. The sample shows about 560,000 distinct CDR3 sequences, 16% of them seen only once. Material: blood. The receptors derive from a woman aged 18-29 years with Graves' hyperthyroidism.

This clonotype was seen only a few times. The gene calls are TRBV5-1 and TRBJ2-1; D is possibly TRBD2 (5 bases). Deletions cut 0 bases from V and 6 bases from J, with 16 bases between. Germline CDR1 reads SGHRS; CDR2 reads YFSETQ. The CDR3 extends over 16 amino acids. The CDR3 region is CASSLGVRGRGNEQFF. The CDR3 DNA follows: TGCGCCAGCAGCTTGGGAGTCCGGGGTCGGGGCAATGAGCAGTTCTTC.

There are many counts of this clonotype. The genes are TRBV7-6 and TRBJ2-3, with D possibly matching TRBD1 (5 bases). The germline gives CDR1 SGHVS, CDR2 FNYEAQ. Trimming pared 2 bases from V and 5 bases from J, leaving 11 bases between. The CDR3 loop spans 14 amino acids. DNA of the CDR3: TGTGCCAGCAGCTTAAGGGGCGCGATAGATACGCAGTATTTT. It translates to CASSLRGAIDTQYF.

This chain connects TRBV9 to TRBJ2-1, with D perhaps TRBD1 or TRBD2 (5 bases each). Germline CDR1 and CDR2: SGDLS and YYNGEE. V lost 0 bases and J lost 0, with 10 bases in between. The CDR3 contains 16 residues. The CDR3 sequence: CASSVVGTSSYNEQFF. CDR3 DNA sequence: TGTGCCAGCAGCGTAGTAGGGACGAGCTCCTACAATGAGCAGTTCTTC.

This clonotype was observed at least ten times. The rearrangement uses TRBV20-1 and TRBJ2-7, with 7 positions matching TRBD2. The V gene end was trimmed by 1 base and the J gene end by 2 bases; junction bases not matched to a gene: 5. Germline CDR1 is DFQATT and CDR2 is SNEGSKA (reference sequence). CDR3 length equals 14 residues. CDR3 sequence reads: CSARVASGTYEQYF. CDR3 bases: TGCAGTGCTAGAGTGGCTAGCGGAACCTACGAGCAGTACTTC.

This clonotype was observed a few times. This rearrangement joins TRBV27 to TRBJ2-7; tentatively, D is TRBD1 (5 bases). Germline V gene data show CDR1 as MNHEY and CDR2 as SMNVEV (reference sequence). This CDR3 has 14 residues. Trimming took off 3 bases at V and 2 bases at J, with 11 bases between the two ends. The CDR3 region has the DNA TGTGCCAGCAGTTTCAAGGGGCGCGCCTACGAGCAGTACTTC. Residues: CASSFKGRAYEQYF.

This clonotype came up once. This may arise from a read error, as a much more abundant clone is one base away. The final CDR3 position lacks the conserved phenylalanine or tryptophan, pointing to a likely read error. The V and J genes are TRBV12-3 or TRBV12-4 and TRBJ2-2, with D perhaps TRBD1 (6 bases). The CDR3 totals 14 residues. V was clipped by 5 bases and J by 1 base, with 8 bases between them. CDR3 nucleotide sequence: TGTGCCAGCAGTGAGACAGGGAACACCGGGGAGCTGTTTTCT. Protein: CASSETGNTGELFS.

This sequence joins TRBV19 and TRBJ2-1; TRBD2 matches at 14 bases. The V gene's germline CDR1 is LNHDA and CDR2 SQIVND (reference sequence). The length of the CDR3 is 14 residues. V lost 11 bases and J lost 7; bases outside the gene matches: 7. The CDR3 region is CASRTSGRFNEQFF. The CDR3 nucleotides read TGTGCCTCACGGACTAGCGGGAGGTTTAATGAGCAGTTCTTC.

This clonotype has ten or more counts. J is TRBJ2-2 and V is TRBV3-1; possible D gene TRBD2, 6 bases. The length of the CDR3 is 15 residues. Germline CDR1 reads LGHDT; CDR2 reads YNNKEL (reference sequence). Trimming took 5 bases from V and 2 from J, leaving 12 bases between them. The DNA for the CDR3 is TGTGCCAGCAGCAGACTAGTCCCTAACACCGGGGAGCTGTTTTTT. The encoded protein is CASSRLVPNTGELFF.

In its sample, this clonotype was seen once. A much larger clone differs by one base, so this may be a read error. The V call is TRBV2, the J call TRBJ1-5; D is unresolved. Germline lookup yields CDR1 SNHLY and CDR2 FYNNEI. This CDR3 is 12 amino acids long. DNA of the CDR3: TGTACCAGCAGGCGAGAGAATCAGCCCCAGCATTTT. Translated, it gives CTSRRENQPQHF. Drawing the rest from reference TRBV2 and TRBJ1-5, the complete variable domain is EPEVTQTPSHQVTQMGQEVILRCVPISNHLYFYWYRQILGQKVEFLVSFYNNEISEKSEIFDDQFSVERPDGSNFTLKIRSTKLEDSAMYFCTSRRENQPQHFGDGTRLSIL.

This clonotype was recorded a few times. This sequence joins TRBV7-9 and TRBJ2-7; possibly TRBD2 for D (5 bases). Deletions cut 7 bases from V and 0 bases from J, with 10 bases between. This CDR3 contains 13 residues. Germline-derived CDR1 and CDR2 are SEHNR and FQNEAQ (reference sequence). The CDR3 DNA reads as TGTGCCAGCACCTTCCGGGGCTCCTACGAGCAGTACTTC. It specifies CASTFRGSYEQYF. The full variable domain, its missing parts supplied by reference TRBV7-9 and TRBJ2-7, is DTGVSQNPRHKITKRGQNVTFRCDPISEHNRLYWYRQTLGQGPEFLTYFQNEAQLEKSRLLSDRFSAERPKGSFSTLEIQRTEQGDSAMYLCASTFRGSYEQYFGPGTRLTVT.

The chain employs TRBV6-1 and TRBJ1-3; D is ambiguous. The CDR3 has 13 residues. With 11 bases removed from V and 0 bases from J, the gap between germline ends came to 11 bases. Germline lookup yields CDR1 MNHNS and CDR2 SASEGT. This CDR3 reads CAVRPVSGNTIYF. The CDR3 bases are TGTGCCGTACGACCGGTCTCTGGAAACACCATATATTTT.

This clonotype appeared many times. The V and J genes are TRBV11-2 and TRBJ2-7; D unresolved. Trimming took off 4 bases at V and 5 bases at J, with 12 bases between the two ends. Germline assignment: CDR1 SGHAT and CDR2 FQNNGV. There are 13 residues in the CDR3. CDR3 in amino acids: CASSSRPEHEQYF. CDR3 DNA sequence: TGTGCCAGCAGCTCTCGCCCGGAACACGAGCAGTACTTC. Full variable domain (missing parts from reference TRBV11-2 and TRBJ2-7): EAGVAQSPRYKIIEKRQSVAFWCNPISGHATLYWYQQILGQGPKLLIQFQNNGVVDDSQLPKDRFSAERLKGVDSTLKIQPAKLEDSAVYLCASSSRPEHEQYFGPGTRLTVT.

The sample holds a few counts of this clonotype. The CDR3 DNA is TGCGCCAGCAGCCGAGAGGGGAGGACAGACCCTAAGTTAGTTGTACTGTTTTTT. Residues: CASSREGRTDPKLVVLFF. The chain has TRBV4-1 and TRBJ1-4; possible D gene TRBD1, 6 bases. Germline CDR1 is MGHRA and CDR2 is YSYEKL. V lost 4 bases, J lost 13 bases, and 31 bases lay in between. CDR3 length: 18 residues.

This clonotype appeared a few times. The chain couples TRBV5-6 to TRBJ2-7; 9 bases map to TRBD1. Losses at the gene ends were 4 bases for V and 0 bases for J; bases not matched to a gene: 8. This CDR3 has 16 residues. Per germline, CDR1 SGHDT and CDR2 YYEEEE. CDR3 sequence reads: CASSPGQGRSSYEQYF. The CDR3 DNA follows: TGTGCCAGCAGCCCGGGACAGGGCAGGAGCTCCTACGAGCAGTACTTC.

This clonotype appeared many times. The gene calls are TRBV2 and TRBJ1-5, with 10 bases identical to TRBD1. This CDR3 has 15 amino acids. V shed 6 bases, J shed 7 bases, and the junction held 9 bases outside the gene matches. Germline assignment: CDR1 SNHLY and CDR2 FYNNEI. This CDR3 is CASSVDRGLNQPQHF. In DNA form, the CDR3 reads TGTGCCAGCAGCGTAGACAGGGGGCTAAACCAGCCCCAGCATTTT.

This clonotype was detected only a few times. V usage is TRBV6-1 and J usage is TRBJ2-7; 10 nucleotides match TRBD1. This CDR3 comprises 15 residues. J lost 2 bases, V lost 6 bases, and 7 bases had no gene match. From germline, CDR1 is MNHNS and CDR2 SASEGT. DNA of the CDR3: TGTGCCAGCAGCGTATTAGGACAGGGGGCCTACGAGCAGTACTTC. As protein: CASSVLGQGAYEQYF.

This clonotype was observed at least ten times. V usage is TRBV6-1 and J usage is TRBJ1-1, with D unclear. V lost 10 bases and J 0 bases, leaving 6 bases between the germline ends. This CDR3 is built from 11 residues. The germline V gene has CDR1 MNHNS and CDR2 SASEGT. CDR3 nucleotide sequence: TGTGCCACAATGGTGAACACTGAAGCTTTCTTT. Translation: CATMVNTEAFF.

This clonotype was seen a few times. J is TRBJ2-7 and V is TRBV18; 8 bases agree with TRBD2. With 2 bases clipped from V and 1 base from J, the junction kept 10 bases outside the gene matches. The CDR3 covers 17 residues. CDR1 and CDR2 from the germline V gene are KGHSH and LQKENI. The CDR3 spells CASSPMSGTSGSYEQYF. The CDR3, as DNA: TGTGCCAGCTCACCAATGAGTGGAACTAGCGGATCCTACGAGCAGTACTTC. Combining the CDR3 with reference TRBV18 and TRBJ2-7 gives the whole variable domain NAGVMQNPRHLVRRRGQEARLRCSPMKGHSHVYWYRQLPEEGLKFMVYLQKENIIDESGMPKERFSAEFPKEGPSILRIQQVVRGDSAAYFCASSPMSGTSGSYEQYFGPGTRLTVT.

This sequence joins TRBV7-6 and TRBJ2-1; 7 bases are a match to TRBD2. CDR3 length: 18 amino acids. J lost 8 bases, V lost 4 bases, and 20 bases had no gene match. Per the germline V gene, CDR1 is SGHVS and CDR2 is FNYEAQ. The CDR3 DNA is TGTGCCAGCAGCTCAGGGTTGCGGGAGAATCTGAGGATGGATGAGCAGTTCTTC. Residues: CASSSGLRENLRMDEQFF. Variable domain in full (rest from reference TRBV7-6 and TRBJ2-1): GAGVSQSPRYKVTKRGQDVALRCDPISGHVSLYWYRQALGQGPEFLTYFNYEAQQDKSGLPNDRFSAERPEGSISTLTIQRTEQRDSAMYRCASSSGLRENLRMDEQFFGPGTRLTVL.

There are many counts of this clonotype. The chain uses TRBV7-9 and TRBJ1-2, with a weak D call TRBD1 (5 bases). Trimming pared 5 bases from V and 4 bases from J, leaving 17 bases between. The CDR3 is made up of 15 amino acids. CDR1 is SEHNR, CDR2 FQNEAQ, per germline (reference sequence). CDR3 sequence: CASSLGTAIPYGYTF. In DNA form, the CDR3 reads TGTGCCAGCAGCCTCGGGACCGCCATCCCCTATGGCTACACCTTC.

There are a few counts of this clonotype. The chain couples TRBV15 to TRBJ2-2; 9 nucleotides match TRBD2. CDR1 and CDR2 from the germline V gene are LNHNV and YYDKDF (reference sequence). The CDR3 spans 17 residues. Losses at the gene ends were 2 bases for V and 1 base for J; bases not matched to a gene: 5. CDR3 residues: CATSRTFSGRNTGELFF. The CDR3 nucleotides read TGTGCCACCAGCAGAACCTTTAGCGGGAGGAACACCGGGGAGCTGTTTTTT. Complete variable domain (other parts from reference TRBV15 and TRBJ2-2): DAMVIQNPRYQVTQFGKPVTLSCSQTLNHNVMYWYQQKSSQAPKLLFHYYDKDFNNEADTPDNFQSRRPNTSFCFLDIRSPGLGDTAMYLCATSRTFSGRNTGELFFGEGSRLTVL.

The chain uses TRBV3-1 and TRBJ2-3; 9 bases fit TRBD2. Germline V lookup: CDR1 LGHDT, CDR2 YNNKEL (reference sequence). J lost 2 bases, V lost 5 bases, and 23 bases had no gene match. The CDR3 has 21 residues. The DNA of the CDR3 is TGTGCCAGCAGCGAAGGGGGTAGCGGGAGAATTTTAGAACGTGACACAGATACGCAGTATTTT. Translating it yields CASSEGGSGRILERDTDTQYF.

This CDR3 reads CSARRAPDRGHIYGYTF. CDR3 DNA: TGCAGTGCTAGGAGGGCCCCCGACAGGGGGCATATCTATGGCTACACCTTC. The genes are TRBV20-1 and TRBJ1-2; 10 bases fit TRBD1. Germline V gene data show CDR1 as DFQATT and CDR2 as SNEGSKA (reference sequence). The CDR3 contains 17 residues. V shed 3 bases and J 4 bases; nucleotides not matched to a gene: 14.

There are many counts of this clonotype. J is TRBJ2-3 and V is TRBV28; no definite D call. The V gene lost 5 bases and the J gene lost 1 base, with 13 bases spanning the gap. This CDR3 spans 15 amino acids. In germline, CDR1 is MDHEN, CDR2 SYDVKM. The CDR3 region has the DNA TGTGCCAGCAGTAGTCCGACCTATGGCACAGATACGCAGTATTTT. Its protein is CASSSPTYGTDTQYF.

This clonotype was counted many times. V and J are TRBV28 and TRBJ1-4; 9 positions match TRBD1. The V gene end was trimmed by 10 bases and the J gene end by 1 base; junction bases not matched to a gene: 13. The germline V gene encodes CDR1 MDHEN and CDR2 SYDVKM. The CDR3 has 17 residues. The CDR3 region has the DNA TGTGCCAAGGGACTCCGGGACAGGGTAAGAACTAATGAAAAACTGTTTTTT. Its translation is CAKGLRDRVRTNEKLFF.

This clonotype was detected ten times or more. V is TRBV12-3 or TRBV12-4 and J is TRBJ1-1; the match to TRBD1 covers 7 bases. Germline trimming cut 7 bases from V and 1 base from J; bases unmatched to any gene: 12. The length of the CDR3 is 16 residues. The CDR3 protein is CASILGRDRANTEAFF. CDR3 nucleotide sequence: TGTGCCAGCATCCTAGGGCGCGACAGGGCGAACACTGAAGCTTTCTTT.

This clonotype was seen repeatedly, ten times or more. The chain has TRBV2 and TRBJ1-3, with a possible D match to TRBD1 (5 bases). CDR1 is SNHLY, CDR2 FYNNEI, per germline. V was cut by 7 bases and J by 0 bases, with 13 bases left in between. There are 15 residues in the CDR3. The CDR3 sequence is CASTAGPNSGNTIYF. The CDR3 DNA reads TGTGCCAGCACAGCAGGGCCTAACTCTGGAAACACCATATATTTT. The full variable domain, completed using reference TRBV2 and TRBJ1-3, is EPEVTQTPSHQVTQMGQEVILRCVPISNHLYFYWYRQILGQKVEFLVSFYNNEISEKSEIFDDQFSVERPDGSNFTLKIRSTKLEDSAMYFCASTAGPNSGNTIYFGEGSWLTVV.

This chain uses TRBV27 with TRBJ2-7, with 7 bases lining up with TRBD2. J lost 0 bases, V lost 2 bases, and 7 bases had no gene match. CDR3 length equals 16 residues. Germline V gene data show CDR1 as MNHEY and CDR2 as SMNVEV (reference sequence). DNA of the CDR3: TGTGCCAGCAGTTTAACTAGCGCCCCGTACTCCTACGAGCAGTACTTC. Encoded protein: CASSLTSAPYSYEQYF.

This CDR3 is CASSETSGSKQTQYF. CDR3 in DNA: TGTGCCAGCAGCGAGACTAGCGGGAGTAAACAGACCCAGTACTTC. This chain uses TRBV5-4 with TRBJ2-5; 12 nucleotides line up with TRBD2. Germline assignment: CDR1 SGHNT and CDR2 YYREEE (reference sequence). V lost 4 bases to trimming and J lost 6 bases; unmatched junction nucleotides: 7. The CDR3 covers 15 residues.